This T cell receptor beta chain is drawn from a study of T cell responses to AZD1222 COVID-19 vaccine (dated by TCRdb to the early 2020s). In the study overall: TCR sequencing covered 230 or so trial participants: 207 given two doses of AZD1222 and around 26 given two doses of MenACWY control vaccine. Trial participants were enrolled by age into 18-55, 56-69 and 70-plus year subgroups, with about 150, 28 and 57 TCR-sequenced participants respectively. Results the study describes overall, beyond this receptor: Spike-specific TCR breadth and depth rose significantly after two AZD1222 doses compared with day 0 and with MenACWY recipients. Because no samples from the day 14 peak response were available, repertoires could be characterized only after the peak T cell response. The whole spike protein was spanned by vaccine-associated CD4 TCRs, and dominant responses were seen in regions 160-218 and 743-854. Reportedly, almost half of the unique spike-specific TCRs recognized epitopes lying outside the regions that are mutated in the B.1.351 and B.1.1.7 variants. Conclusions about previously exposed vaccinees were limited because only six AZD1222 recipients were SARS-CoV-2 seropositive at baseline. The 56-69-year group was small, and its depth increase did not reach significance, likely because of low power. Participants were mostly white British, with more females than males. The authors suggested clonal diversity may have been underestimated.

The CDR3, cysteine through phenylalanine, is 17 amino acids long. Only the CDR3 region is kept as DNA, spanning 51 bases read in frame from base 1. About this clone itself: Its antigen remains unidentified. No clone much larger than this one lies a single base away; base qualities are absent.

The CDR3 regions of human TCRbeta chains were subjected to immunosequencing. The authors' pipeline ran thus. Repertoire TCRs were matched against a reference library of SARS-CoV-2-specific TCRs generated with the MIRA antigen-specificity platform. Breadth meant the fraction of unique TCRs that were SARS-CoV-2-associated, whereas depth meant the fraction of total T cells that were SARS-CoV-2-associated. Using the MIRA data, each spike-specific TCR was mapped to the spike region that the TCR reacts to and placed in a CD4 or CD8 class. Log10-transformed breadth and depth values were compared by one-way ANOVA with Sidak's multiple comparisons tests. TCRdb stores this immuneACCESS table with in-frame sequences only. Part of the clones is absent; in the studies checked, under half of the shortfall reflects unresolved V genes, and no reason is known for the rest. V, J and clone size were drawn from that table, and D and trimming were deduced from the DNA. In this sample the table shows some 150,000 clones, around 90% of which occur a single time. 4.3% of the sample lies in the top ten.

What the time point label conveys for this sample: about 28 days (+/-7) after the second vaccine dose. The intended sense of this specimen's treatment or condition label: meningococcal conjugate vaccine given as trial control. Vaccinee samples came from UK trials COV001 and COV002, including a single-blind randomized controlled phase 2/3 trial of AZD1222 (ChAdOx1 nCoV-19) in healthy adults. For TCRbeta chain sequencing, PBMC samples from trial participants were taken at day 0 and at day 28 after the second dose. Sample: peripheral blood, taken 28 days after the second dose of the MenACWY control vaccine. The sequence came from an adult who received the MenACWY meningococcal vaccine as a control. The sequence links TRBV21-1 to TRBJ2-7; TRBD1, the table's D call, was not compared with the DNA. TRBV21-1 is a listed pseudogene. The DNA sequence is as follows: TGTGCCAGCAGCAAAGCCCCGGGACAGCTAAGCTCCTACGAGCAGTACTTC. It encodes CASSKAPGQLSSYEQYF.